One and the same sample provided the 19 T cell receptor beta chains below, sequenced in a study of molecular identifiers for immune sequencing clone quantification. TCRdb redid the calling of the PCR reads with MiXCR, one entry per CDR3 protein. The sample yields about 640,000 distinct CDR3 sequences, about 20% seen once. Sample: naive CD8+ T cells from blood, with Jurkat cell RNA spiked in. Subset noted: FACS-sorted CD8+CD4-CCR7+CD45RA+ naive T cells. All receptors derive from a human donor in good health. Some libraries in this study had Jurkat cell RNA spiked in.

The chain combines TRBV7-9 with TRBJ2-5; no definite D call. The CDR3 extends over 14 amino acids. V dropped 4 bases and J dropped 6 bases, with 15 bases sitting between them. The germline V gene encodes CDR1 SEHNR and CDR2 FQNEAQ (reference sequence). CDR3 region: CASSSELPGKTQYF. CDR3 nucleotide sequence: TGTGCCAGCAGCTCTGAACTCCCTGGCAAGACCCAGTACTTC.

With respect to this clonotype: A much larger clone differs by one base, so this may be a read error. The rearrangement uses TRBV12-3 or TRBV12-4 and TRBJ2-7; no clear D. This CDR3 spans 15 amino acids. V was cut by 3 bases and J by 2 bases, with 14 bases left in between. CDR3 region: CASSFFGSTTYEQYF. In DNA, the CDR3 is TGTGCCAGCAGTTTCTTTGGTTCTACGACCTACGAGCAGTACTTC.

This clonotype was detected once. A single base separates this from a much larger clone, so it may be a read error. This chain links TRBV2 with TRBJ2-7; unclear D gene. Trimming pared 3 bases from V and 1 base from J, leaving 16 bases between. The CDR3 contains 16 residues. CDR1 SNHLY and CDR2 FYNNEI come from the germline V gene. The DNA for the CDR3 is TGTGCCAGCAGTGAGGACCCCCGGCTTTTATCCTACGAGCAGTACTTC. As protein: CASSEDPRLLSYEQYF.

This clonotype was found many times. This chain uses TRBV7-9 with TRBJ2-3; TRBD2 agrees at 7 bases. Trimming at V came to 6 bases and at J to 4 bases, leaving 13 bases not matched to a gene. Germline loops: CDR1 SEHNR, CDR2 FQNEAQ (reference sequence). CDR3 length: 16 residues. CDR3 bases: TGTGCCAGCAGTCCCATTTTGTGGGAGGGTCCAGATACGCAGTATTTT. Translation gives CASSPILWEGPDTQYF.

This clonotype was observed at least ten times. This chain joins TRBV19 and TRBJ2-5, with 9 bases lining up with TRBD2. The CDR3 sequence is 14 residues long. V lost 1 base and J lost 4; bases outside the gene matches: 1. Germline values: CDR1 LNHDA, CDR2 SQIVND (reference sequence). Written as DNA, the CDR3 is TGTGCCAGTAGTATAGGGACTAGCGCAGAGACCCAGTACTTC. It encodes CASSIGTSAETQYF.

This clonotype was counted ten times or more. The V call is TRBV4-3, the J call TRBJ2-1; possible D gene TRBD2, 5 bases. V was trimmed by 0 bases and J by 8 bases, leaving 14 bases between them. Germline assignment: CDR1 LGHNA and CDR2 YSLEER. The CDR3 has 15 residues. As DNA, the CDR3 is TGCGCCAGCAGCCAAGATAGCCGGGGAGTCGATGAGCAGTTCTTC. It yields the protein CASSQDSRGVDEQFF.

This clonotype was seen ten or more times. The chain joins TRBV13 to TRBJ2-2; TRBD2 agrees at 13 bases. Losses at the gene ends were 6 bases for V and 3 bases for J; bases not matched to a gene: 4. In germline, CDR1 is PRHDT, CDR2 FYEKMQ (reference sequence). This CDR3 is 16 amino acids long. CDR3 residues: CASSYGTSGDTGELFF. In nucleotides, the CDR3 is TGTGCCAGCAGTTACGGGACTAGCGGGGACACCGGGGAGCTGTTTTTT.

This clonotype has just a few counts. V and J are TRBV25-1 and TRBJ2-2, with D possibly matching TRBD2 (6 bases). CDR1 MGHDK and CDR2 SYGVNS come from the germline V gene. Deletions cut 2 bases from V and 4 bases from J, with 20 bases between. This CDR3 comprises 18 residues. In DNA, the CDR3 is TGTGCCAGCAGTGAAAAGGACATGGCGGGGTTCGGCACCGGGGAGCTGTTTTTT. Amino acid sequence: CASSEKDMAGFGTGELFF.

The table lists this clonotype with a count of one. A single base separates this from a much larger clone, so it may be a read error. The chain joins TRBV2 to TRBJ1-1; tentative D call: TRBD1 (5 bases). The CDR3 extends over 13 amino acids. Germline V gene sequence: CDR1 SNHLY, CDR2 FYNNEI. V shed 6 bases and J shed 6 bases, with 14 bases lying between them. The CDR3 coding sequence is TGTGCCAGCAGATCCCGGGGGTTCGCTGAAGCTTTCTTT. Residues: CASRSRGFAEAFF.

This clonotype was observed at least ten times. The V call is TRBV7-9, the J call TRBJ1-1, with D perhaps TRBD1 (5 bases). Germline values: CDR1 SEHNR, CDR2 FQNEAQ (reference sequence). This CDR3 has 13 residues. V lost 6 bases to trimming and J lost 5 bases, with 13 bases between them. The CDR3 region is CASSFPPGTEAFF. The CDR3 DNA reads TGTGCCAGCAGTTTTCCCCCAGGGACTGAAGCTTTCTTT.

This clonotype was observed many times. The chain combines TRBV7-9 with TRBJ1-1; D is undetermined. From germline, CDR1 is SEHNR and CDR2 FQNEAQ (reference sequence). V was cut by 1 base and J by 1 base, with 4 bases left in between. CDR3 length: 13 amino acids. The CDR3 bases are TGTGCCAGCAGCTTAGTAACGAACACTGAAGCTTTCTTT. Its translation is CASSLVTNTEAFF.

There are many counts of this clonotype. The chain couples TRBV4-1 to TRBJ1-1; D unresolved. Germline V CDR1 and CDR2: MGHRA, YSYEKL. The CDR3 has 13 residues. Trimming left V 6 bases short and J 1 base short, with 9 bases between. CDR3 protein: CASRVGKNTEAFF. The CDR3 DNA reads as TGCGCCAGCAGGGTGGGGAAGAACACTGAAGCTTTCTTT.

The chain uses TRBV25-1 and TRBJ2-5; D gene uncertain. The V and J ends lost 3 bases and 3 bases respectively, with 11 bases between them. The CDR3 runs 14 residues. Germline assignment: CDR1 MGHDK and CDR2 SYGVNS. CDR3 in amino acids: CASSDPEPKETQYF. The DNA for the CDR3 is TGTGCCAGCAGTGACCCAGAACCAAAAGAGACCCAGTACTTC.

This chain connects TRBV9 to TRBJ2-1; 11 bases are shared with TRBD2. This CDR3 region has 16 residues. Trimming cost V 2 bases and J 8 bases; bases outside gene matches: 9. Looked up from germline, CDR1 is SGDLS and CDR2 is YYNGEE. The CDR3 spells CASSVVSGRGGDEQFF. CDR3 coding DNA: TGTGCCAGCAGCGTTGTTAGCGGGAGGGGGGGGGATGAGCAGTTCTTC. Full variable domain (rest looked up from reference TRBV9 and TRBJ2-1): DSGVTQTPKHLITATGQRVTLRCSPRSGDLSVYWYQQSLDQGLQFLIQYYNGEERAKGNILERFSAQQFPDLHSELNLSSLELGDSALYFCASSVVSGRGGDEQFFGPGTRLTVL.

In the case of this clonotype: A much more abundant neighbour one base away suggests this may be a read error. This chain links TRBV30 with TRBJ2-1; D unclear. The CDR3 covers 11 residues. Germline assignment: CDR1 GTSNPN and CDR2 SVGIG (reference sequence). Trimming took 1 base from V and 6 from J, leaving 4 bases between them. Here the CDR3 DNA reads TGTGCCTGGAGTGACCGCAATGAGCAGTTCTTC. Its protein product is CAWSDRNEQFF. The complete variable domain, with remaining parts taken from reference TRBV30 and TRBJ2-1, reads SQTIHQWPATLVQPVGSPLSLECTVEGTSNPNLYWYRQAAGRGLQLLFYSVGIGQISSEVPQNLSASRPQDRQFILSSKKLLLSDSGFYLCAWSDRNEQFFGPGTRLTVL.

This clonotype was seen many times. This rearrangement joins TRBV4-1 to TRBJ1-5, with TRBD1 as a possible D gene (5 bases). Germline V CDR1 and CDR2: MGHRA, YSYEKL. CDR3 length: 15 amino acids. Trimming shortened V by 1 base and J by 1 base, and 8 bases separated the two germline ends. This chain's CDR3 is CASSQVAGSNQPQHF. The CDR3 DNA follows: TGCGCCAGCAGCCAAGTGGCAGGGAGCAATCAGCCCCAGCATTTT.

This clonotype has a count of ten or more. Lacking the conserved final phenylalanine or tryptophan, this CDR3 likely reflects a read error. The limits of the CDR3 on the DNA are not certain, so only TCRdb's listed CDR3 is given. The V and J genes are TRBV2 and TRBJ2-7; TRBD1 was called by the table and not checked on the DNA. The germline gives CDR1 SNHLY, CDR2 FYNNEI. The CDR3 sequence runs 12 residues, both termini included. The CDR3 is CASSESDSYPRA.

The sample holds many counts of this clonotype. The chain has TRBV30 and TRBJ1-1; weak D call: TRBD1 (5 bases). V lost 4 bases, J lost 0 bases, and 15 bases lay in between. The CDR3 length is 15 residues. Germline V gene data show CDR1 as GTSNPN and CDR2 as SVGIG (reference sequence). The CDR3 DNA follows: TGTGCCTGGACCTGGACACCAATCATGAACACTGAAGCTTTCTTT. It is translated as CAWTWTPIMNTEAFF.

This clonotype was detected only a few times. V gene TRBV15 combines with J gene TRBJ1-4, with D possibly TRBD1 on 6 matching bases. V lost 1 base to trimming and J lost 7 bases, with 16 bases between them. Germline values: CDR1 LNHNV, CDR2 YYDKDF (reference sequence). The CDR3 sequence is 16 residues long. For the CDR3, the DNA is TGTGCCACCAGCAGAGGATTTGGGCGGGGGGCTGAAAAACTGTTTTTT. Translating gives CATSRGFGRGAEKLFF. The full variable domain, its missing parts supplied by reference TRBV15 and TRBJ1-4, is DAMVIQNPRYQVTQFGKPVTLSCSQTLNHNVMYWYQQKSSQAPKLLFHYYDKDFNNEADTPDNFQSRRPNTSFCFLDIRSPGLGDTAMYLCATSRGFGRGAEKLFFGSGTQLSVL.